The clone carrying this TCR beta chain appeared many times. The antigen is not known. The source of the sample is a study of CD8 T cells in ankylosing spondylitis. Study results and limitations: Disease-linked clones were reportedly significantly enriched in matched ankylosing spondylitis synovial fluid. Ankylosing spondylitis blood appeared to carry a characteristic TCR beta motif of several highly homologous variants.

The J segment lost 7 bases and the V segment lost 4 bases, leaving 3 bases of the junction unmatched. This CDR3 contains 12 residues. From germline, CDR1 is MNHEY and CDR2 SMNVEV (reference sequence). TCRdb itself ran the 5' RACE reads through MiXCR, one entry per CDR3 protein. Found here are tens of thousands of distinct CDR3 sequences, around 10% of them singletons; the top ten hold about 1.4%. This sequence joins TRBV27 and TRBJ1-2; 7 nucleotides line up with TRBD1. This clonotype was obtained from a male donor with ankylosing spondylitis or in good health (not recorded which). Material: blood, either unsorted or a sorted T cell fraction (not recorded which). The CDR3 DNA sequence: TGTGCCAGCAGTTCCAGACAGGGTGGCTACACCTTC. This encodes CASSSRQGGYTF.